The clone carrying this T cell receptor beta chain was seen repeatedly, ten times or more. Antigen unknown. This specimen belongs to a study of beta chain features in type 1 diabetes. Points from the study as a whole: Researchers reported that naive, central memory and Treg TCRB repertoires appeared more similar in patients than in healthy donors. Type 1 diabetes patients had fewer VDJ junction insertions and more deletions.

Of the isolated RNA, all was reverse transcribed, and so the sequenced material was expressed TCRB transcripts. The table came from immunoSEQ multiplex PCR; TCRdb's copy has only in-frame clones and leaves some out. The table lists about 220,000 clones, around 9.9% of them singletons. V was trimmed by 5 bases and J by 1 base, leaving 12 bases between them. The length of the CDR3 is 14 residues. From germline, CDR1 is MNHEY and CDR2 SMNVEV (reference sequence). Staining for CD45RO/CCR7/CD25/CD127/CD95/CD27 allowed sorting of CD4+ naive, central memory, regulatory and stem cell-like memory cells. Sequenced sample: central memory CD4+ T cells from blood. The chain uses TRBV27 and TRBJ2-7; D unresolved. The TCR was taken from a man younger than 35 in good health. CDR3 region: CASSPRRRSYEQYF. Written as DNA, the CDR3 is TGTGCCAGCAGTCCTAGGCGACGGTCCTACGAGCAGTACTTC.